What follows describes a single TCR beta chain. Method: immunoSEQ multiplex PCR; TCRdb's copy keeps in-frame clones and lacks some. The sample includes about 110,000 clones, approximately 70% of them seen just once. These data originate in a study of shared clonotypes between healthy human individuals. Germline V CDR1 and CDR2: LNHNV, YYDKDF (reference sequence). CDR3 length: 16 residues. The V end was cut by 5 bases, the J end by 0 bases, with 11 bases between. CD45RO+ cells were combined with CCR7-negative CD45RA+ TemRA cells to form CD8 memory. Material: memory CD8+ T cells sorted from blood. Subset meaning: CD45RO+ cells pooled with CCR7-negative TemRA cells. V usage is TRBV15 and J usage is TRBJ2-6, with D maybe TRBD1 (6 bases). This clonotype was obtained from a woman aged 30 to 39 in good health. CDR3 bases: TGTGCCACCAGCGCTCAACAGGGCTCTGGGGCCAACGTCCTGACTTTC. This encodes CATSAQQGSGANVLTF.